The 24 T cell receptor beta chains below were found in one sample sequenced in a study of T cell responses to AZD1222 COVID-19 vaccine. Only in-frame clones appear in the TCRdb table, and some are missing; sequencing was by immunoSEQ multiplex PCR. This table holds 120,000 to 150,000 clones, over 85% found once. Sequencing was performed on peripheral blood, taken 28 days after the second AZD1222 dose. The receptors were sampled from an adult who received the AZD1222 COVID-19 vaccine.

The chain links TRBV7-9 to TRBJ2-1, with a possible D match to TRBD2 (5 bases). This CDR3 is built from 14 residues. Germline V gene lookup returns CDR1 SEHNR and CDR2 FQNEAQ (reference sequence). Trimming pared 5 bases from V and 9 bases from J, leaving 17 bases between. As DNA, the CDR3 is TGTGCCAGCAGCCCCCCGATTGCGGAGGCTGAGCAGTTCTTC. Protein sequence: CASSPPIAEAEQFF. Supplemented by reference TRBV7-9 and TRBJ2-1, the full variable domain reads DTGVSQNPRHKITKRGQNVTFRCDPISEHNRLYWYRQTLGQGPEFLTYFQNEAQLEKSRLLSDRFSAERPKGSFSTLEIQRTEQGDSAMYLCASSPPIAEAEQFFGPGTRLTVL.

DNA of the CDR3: TGTGCCAGCAGTGAAATAACAGGGGGTAGCTATGGCTACACCTTC. Its translation is CASSEITGGSYGYTF. The chain has TRBV6-1 and TRBJ1-2, with 8 bases identical to TRBD1. Germline CDR1 reads MNHNS; CDR2 reads SASEGT. The length of the CDR3 is 15 residues. The ends lost 2 bases at V and 4 bases at J; junction bases unmatched: 6.

This chain uses TRBV3-1 (or the pseudogene TRBV3-2) with TRBJ1-1; D possibly corresponds to TRBD1 (5 bases). Trimming took 1 base from V and 1 from J, leaving 10 bases between them. The CDR3 extends over 15 amino acids. Germline V gene sequence: CDR1 LGHDT, CDR2 YNNKEL (reference sequence). The CDR3 sequence is CASSQGGNKNTEAFF. DNA of the CDR3: TGTGCCAGCAGCCAAGGGGGGAACAAGAACACTGAAGCTTTCTTT.

V usage is TRBV4-2 and J usage is TRBJ2-3; D assignment may be TRBD1 or TRBD2 (6 bases each). The CDR3 spans 16 residues. V was pared by 0 bases and J by 0 bases, with 10 bases between. Germline V CDR1 and CDR2: LGHNA, YNFKEQ. CDR3 DNA sequence: TGTGCCAGCAGCCAAGATGGCGGGACAAGCACAGATACGCAGTATTTT. Protein: CASSQDGGTSTDTQYF.

The chain is built from TRBV11-3 and TRBJ2-5; 9 bases align to TRBD2. Trimming removed 4 bases from V and 8 bases from J; junction bases left unmatched: 8. Germline V gene lookup returns CDR1 SGHNT and CDR2 YENEEA. The CDR3 spans 14 residues. DNA for the CDR3: TGTGCCAGCAGCTCGACTAGCGGCTCCCGAACCCAGTACTTC. The encoded protein is CASSSTSGSRTQYF.

The V call is TRBV6-5, the J call TRBJ2-6, with D unclear. CDR1 MNHEY and CDR2 SVGAGI come from the germline V gene. The CDR3 sequence is 14 residues long. V was clipped by 4 bases and J by 2 bases, with 6 bases between them. CDR3 loop: CASSLSAGANVLTF. The CDR3 bases are TGTGCCAGCAGTTTGAGCGCTGGGGCCAACGTCCTGACTTTC.

Details on this clone: The same CDR3 can be traced to other DNA sequences in this sample. The DNA of the CDR3 is TGTGCCAGCAGCGTCAGGGGGAGTGCAACTAATGAAAAACTGTTTTTT. Its protein product is CASSVRGSATNEKLFF. This sequence joins TRBV9 and TRBJ1-4; the match to TRBD1 covers 7 bases. From germline, CDR1 is SGDLS and CDR2 YYNGEE. Germline trimming cut 2 bases from V and 0 bases from J; bases unmatched to any gene: 4. The CDR3 totals 16 residues.

The chain recombines TRBV30 with TRBJ1-1; D may be TRBD1 (5 bases). V lost 7 bases and J lost 4, with 34 bases in between. The CDR3 consists of 19 residues. Germline CDR1 reads GTSNPN; CDR2 reads SVGIG (reference sequence). CDR3 amino acids: CASGPGLWGVTLESTEAFF. The CDR3 nucleotides are TGTGCCTCGGGGCCGGGGCTATGGGGGGTAACTCTCGAGAGCACTGAAGCTTTCTTT.

The rearrangement uses TRBV10-3 and TRBJ1-1; D ambiguous. CDR3 length equals 13 residues. Trimming removed 11 bases at V and 1 base at J, with 14 bases between. Germline V gives CDR1 ENHRY, CDR2 SYGVKD. CDR3 in DNA: TGTGCCGTGAGAGGGTTGAGGAACACTGAAGCTTTCTTT. This translates into CAVRGLRNTEAFF.

J is TRBJ1-5 and V is TRBV28, with 7 bases that match TRBD1. The germline gives CDR1 MDHEN, CDR2 SYDVKM. The CDR3 has 15 amino acids. V shed 6 bases and J 9 bases; nucleotides not matched to a gene: 14. The CDR3, as DNA: TGTGCCAGCAGGACTACAGGGGCGGGGTGGCTGCCCCAGCATTTT. Amino acids: CASRTTGAGWLPQHF. The variable domain in full, completed from reference TRBV28 and TRBJ1-5, reads DVKVTQSSRYLVKRTGEKVFLECVQDMDHENMFWYRQDPGLGLRLIYFSYDVKMKEKGDIPEGYSVSREKKERFSLILESASTNQTSMYLCASRTTGAGWLPQHFGDGTRLSIL.

The chain combines TRBV10-3 with TRBJ2-1, with D possibly called TRBD1 or TRBD2 (5 bases each). The CDR3 is made up of 16 amino acids. Germline V lookup: CDR1 ENHRY, CDR2 SYGVKD. Trimming took off 0 bases at V and 2 bases at J, with 11 bases between the two ends. The CDR3 protein is CAISESTREPYNEQFF. DNA for the CDR3: TGTGCCATCAGTGAGTCGACCAGGGAGCCCTACAATGAGCAGTTCTTC.

J is TRBJ2-2 and V is TRBV4-3; TRBD2 aligns across 13 bases. The CDR3 is 15 amino acids. Unmatched junction bases numbered 1, after V lost 3 bases and J lost 6 bases. From germline, CDR1 is LGHNA and CDR2 YSLEER. CDR3 residues: CASSHGLAGAGELFF. CDR3 nucleotide sequence: TGCGCCAGCAGCCACGGACTAGCGGGGGCCGGGGAGCTGTTTTTT.

For the CDR3, the DNA is TGTGCCAGCAGCTTAGTGCAGGGACGTAGCGAGCAGTACTTC. It encodes CASSLVQGRSEQYF. V is TRBV7-9 and J is TRBJ2-7, with D possibly called TRBD1 or TRBD2 (5 bases each). CDR3 length: 14 amino acids. Trimming removed 1 base from V and 6 bases from J, with 13 bases in between. The V gene's germline CDR1 is SEHNR and CDR2 FQNEAQ (reference sequence).

The rearrangement joins TRBV5-5 to TRBJ1-1; D ambiguous. Trimming removed 0 bases at V and 0 bases at J, with 12 bases between. Looked up from germline, CDR1 is SGHKS and CDR2 is YYEKEE (reference sequence). This CDR3 is built from 16 residues. CDR3 sequence reads: CASSLGQVTMNTEAFF. CDR3 sequence (DNA): TGTGCCAGCAGCTTGGGGCAGGTAACTATGAACACTGAAGCTTTCTTT.

The rearrangement joins TRBV7-8 to TRBJ1-3; 8 bases align to TRBD1. The germline V gene encodes CDR1 SGHVS and CDR2 FQNEAQ. V lost 5 bases and J lost 3; bases outside the gene matches: 6. The CDR3 runs to 15 residues. The DNA of the CDR3 is TGTGCCAGCAGCCCAAAGACAGGGGTTGGAAACACCATATATTTT. The encoded protein is CASSPKTGVGNTIYF.

The V gene is TRBV10-3, the J gene TRBJ2-5; D gene ambiguous. The germline CDR1 and CDR2 sequences are ENHRY and SYGVKD. The CDR3 is made up of 12 amino acids. V lost 3 bases and J 2 bases, leaving 4 bases between the germline ends. The CDR3 DNA reads as TGTGCCATCAGTGAAGTACAAGAGACCCAGTACTTC. Protein sequence: CAISEVQETQYF.

The genes are TRBV28 and TRBJ2-2; TRBD2 is a possible D gene (5 bases). This CDR3 region has 16 residues. Trimming took off 5 bases at V and 3 bases at J, with 16 bases between the two ends. CDR1 and CDR2 (germline): MDHEN, SYDVKM. In DNA form, the CDR3 reads TGTGCCAGCAGTCTCGAAAGAGGGCCGGACACCGGGGAGCTGTTTTTT. Amino acid sequence: CASSLERGPDTGELFF.

The genes are TRBV2 and TRBJ1-3; D remains unclear. The CDR3 consists of 15 residues. Germline loops: CDR1 SNHLY, CDR2 FYNNEI. Trimming took off 7 bases at V and 0 bases at J, with 13 bases between the two ends. CDR3 in amino acids: CASKAQVPSGNTIYF. The DNA of the CDR3 is TGTGCCAGCAAAGCGCAGGTGCCCTCTGGAAACACCATATATTTT.

This clone showed up just once. The rearrangement links TRBV19 to TRBJ1-1; no reliable D call. Germline V lookup: CDR1 LNHDA, CDR2 SQIVND (reference sequence). The CDR3 extends over 16 amino acids. V gave up 5 bases and J gave up 1 base, with 17 bases separating them. As DNA, the CDR3 is TGTGCCAGTAGTCCACGATCCAGACATCAGAACACTGAAGCTTTCTTT. Protein sequence: CASSPRSRHQNTEAFF.

V usage is TRBV4-1 and J usage is TRBJ1-5; D not certain. V lost 0 bases to trimming and J lost 0 bases, with 6 bases between them. Germline assignment: CDR1 MGHRA and CDR2 YSYEKL. This CDR3 spans 15 amino acids. CDR3 coding DNA: TGCGCCAGCAGCCAAGAGGTACTTAGCAATCAGCCCCAGCATTTT. Its protein is CASSQEVLSNQPQHF.

The chain links TRBV7-9 to TRBJ1-3; D gene unclear. Germline-derived CDR1 and CDR2 are SEHNR and FQNEAQ (reference sequence). V dropped 7 bases and J dropped 10 bases, with 14 bases sitting between them. This CDR3 has 12 amino acids. The CDR3 coding sequence is TGTGCCAGCACCCCCCCGGCGGGAACCATATATTTT. Translated: CASTPPAGTIYF. Complete variable domain (other parts from reference TRBV7-9 and TRBJ1-3): DTGVSQNPRHKITKRGQNVTFRCDPISEHNRLYWYRQTLGQGPEFLTYFQNEAQLEKSRLLSDRFSAERPKGSFSTLEIQRTEQGDSAMYLCASTPPAGTIYFGEGSWLTVV.

The chain carries TRBV7-2 and TRBJ1-2; D remains unclear. V was cut by 4 bases and J by 4 bases, with 13 bases left in between. The CDR3 is made up of 14 amino acids. CDR1 is SGHTA and CDR2 is FQGNSA in the germline V gene. CDR3 amino acids: CASSSAAISYGYTF. The DNA of the CDR3 is TGTGCCAGCAGCTCAGCAGCGATTAGCTATGGCTACACCTTC.

The V and J genes are TRBV18 and TRBJ2-7; D not resolved. Trimming left V 6 bases short and J 5 bases short, with 8 bases between. Germline V gene sequence: CDR1 KGHSH, CDR2 LQKENI. The CDR3 spans 11 residues. As DNA, the CDR3 is TGTGCCAGCTCTGGTTCCGACGAGCAGTACTTC. Translation: CASSGSDEQYF.

V is TRBV15 and J is TRBJ2-1; a weak D match, TRBD2 (6 bases). Trimming left V 1 base short and J 7 bases short, with 20 bases between. The CDR3 sequence is 17 residues long. Germline V CDR1 and CDR2: LNHNV, YYDKDF (reference sequence). CDR3 region: CATSRVLGLWLYNEQFF. CDR3 DNA: TGTGCCACCAGCAGAGTTTTGGGACTTTGGCTCTATAATGAGCAGTTCTTC.